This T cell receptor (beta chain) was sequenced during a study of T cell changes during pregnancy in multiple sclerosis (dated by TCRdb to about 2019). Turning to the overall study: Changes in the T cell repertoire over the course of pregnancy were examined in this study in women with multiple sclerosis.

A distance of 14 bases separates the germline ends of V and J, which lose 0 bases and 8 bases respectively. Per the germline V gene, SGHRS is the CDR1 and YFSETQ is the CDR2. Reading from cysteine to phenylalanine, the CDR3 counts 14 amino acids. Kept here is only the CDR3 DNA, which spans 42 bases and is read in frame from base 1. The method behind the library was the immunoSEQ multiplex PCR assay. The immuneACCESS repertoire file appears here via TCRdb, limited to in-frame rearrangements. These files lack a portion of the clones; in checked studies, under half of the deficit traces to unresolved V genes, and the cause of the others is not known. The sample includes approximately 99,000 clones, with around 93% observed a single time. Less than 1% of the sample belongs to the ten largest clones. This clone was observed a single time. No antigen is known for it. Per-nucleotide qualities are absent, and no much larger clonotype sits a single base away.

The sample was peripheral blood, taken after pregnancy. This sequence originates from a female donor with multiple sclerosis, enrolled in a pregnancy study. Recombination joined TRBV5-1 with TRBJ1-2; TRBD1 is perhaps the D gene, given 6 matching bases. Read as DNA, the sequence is TGCGCCAGCAGCTTGGATACAGGGCTGGGAGGCTACACCTTC. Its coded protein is CASSLDTGLGGYTF. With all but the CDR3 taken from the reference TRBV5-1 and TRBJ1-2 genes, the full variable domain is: KAGVTQTPRYLIKTRGQQVTLSCSPISGHRSVSWYQQTPGQGLQFLFEYFSETQRNKGNFPGRFSGRQFSNSRSEMNVSTLELGDSALYLCASSLDTGLGGYTFGSGTRLTVV.